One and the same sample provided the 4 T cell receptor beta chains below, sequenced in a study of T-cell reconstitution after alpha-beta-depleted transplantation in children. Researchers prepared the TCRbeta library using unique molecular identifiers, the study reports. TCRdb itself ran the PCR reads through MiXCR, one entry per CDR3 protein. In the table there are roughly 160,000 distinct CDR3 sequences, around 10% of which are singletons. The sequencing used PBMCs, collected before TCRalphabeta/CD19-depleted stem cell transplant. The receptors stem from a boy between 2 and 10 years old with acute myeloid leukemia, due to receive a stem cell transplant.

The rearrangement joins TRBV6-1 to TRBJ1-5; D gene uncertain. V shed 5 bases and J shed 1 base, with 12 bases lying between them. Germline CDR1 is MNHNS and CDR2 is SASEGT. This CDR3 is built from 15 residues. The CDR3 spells CASSMVCGSNQPQHF. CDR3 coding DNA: TGTGCCAGCAGTATGGTATGTGGCAGCAATCAGCCCCAGCATTTT.

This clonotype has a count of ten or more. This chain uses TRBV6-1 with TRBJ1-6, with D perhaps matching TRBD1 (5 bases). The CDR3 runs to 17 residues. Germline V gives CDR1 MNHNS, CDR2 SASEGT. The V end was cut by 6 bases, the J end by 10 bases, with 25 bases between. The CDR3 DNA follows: TGTGCCAGCAGAATTACGGGACTCTATTTCGAGGGATCACCCCTCCACTTT. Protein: CASRITGLYFEGSPLHF.

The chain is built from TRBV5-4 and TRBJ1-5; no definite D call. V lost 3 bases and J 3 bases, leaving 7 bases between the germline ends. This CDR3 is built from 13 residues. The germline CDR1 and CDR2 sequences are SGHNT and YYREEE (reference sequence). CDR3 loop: CASSSSLNQPQHF. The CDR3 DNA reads TGTGCCAGCAGCTCGAGCCTCAATCAGCCCCAGCATTTT.

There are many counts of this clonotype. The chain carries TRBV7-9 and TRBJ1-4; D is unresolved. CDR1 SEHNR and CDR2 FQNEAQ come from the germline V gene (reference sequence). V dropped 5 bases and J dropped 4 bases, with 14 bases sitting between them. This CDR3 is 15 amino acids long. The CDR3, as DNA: TGTGCCAGCAGCCCCCCGGCGGATGGTAATGAAAAACTGTTTTTT. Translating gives CASSPPADGNEKLFF.